This T cell receptor beta chain was profiled in a study of cytomegalovirus exposure and HLA in healthy donors. Study information: The same platform as the roughly 670 first-cohort repertoires was used for the 100 to 150 validation repertoires, a later analysis reported.

With respect to this clone: What it recognizes is unknown.

Donors came from a validation cohort of approximately 110 subjects, distinct from the first 666-subject cohort. TCRdb's copy holds only in-frame clones and misses some; the assay was immunoSEQ multiplex PCR. The sample holds roughly 150,000 clones, about 95% seen once. General study results and limits: In vitro experiments confirmed that a few CMV-associated chains were specific for CMV antigens.

There are 15 residues in the CDR3. The trim removed 6 bases at V and 4 bases at J, leaving 8 bases unmatched. Per germline, CDR1 KGHSH and CDR2 LQKENI. The rearrangement uses TRBV18 and TRBJ2-1, with 8 bases aligning to TRBD1. This TCR derives from a young man in good health and CMV-seropositive. Input material: PBMCs. The CDR3 loop reads CASSLGTGSYNEQFF. The CDR3 DNA reads as TGTGCCAGCTCCCTCGGGACAGGTTCGTACAATGAGCAGTTCTTC.